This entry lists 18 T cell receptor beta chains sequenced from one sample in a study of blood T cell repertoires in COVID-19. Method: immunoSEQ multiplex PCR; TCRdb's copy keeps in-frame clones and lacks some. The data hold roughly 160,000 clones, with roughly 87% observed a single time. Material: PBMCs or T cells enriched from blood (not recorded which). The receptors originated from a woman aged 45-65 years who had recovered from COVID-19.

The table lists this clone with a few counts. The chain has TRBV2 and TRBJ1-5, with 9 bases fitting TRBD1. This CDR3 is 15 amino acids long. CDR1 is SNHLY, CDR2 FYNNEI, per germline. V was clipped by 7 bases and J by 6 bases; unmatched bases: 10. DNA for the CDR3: TGTGCCAGCACCGGGACAGGGAGAGGCGGTCAGCCCCAGCATTTT. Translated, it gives CASTGTGRGGQPQHF.

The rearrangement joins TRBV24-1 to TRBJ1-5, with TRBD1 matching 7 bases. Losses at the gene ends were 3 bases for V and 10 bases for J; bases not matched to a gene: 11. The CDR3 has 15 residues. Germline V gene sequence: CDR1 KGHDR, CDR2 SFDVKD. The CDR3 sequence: CATSDPTQTGSPQHF. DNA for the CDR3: TGTGCCACCAGTGATCCCACCCAGACAGGGTCTCCCCAGCATTTT.

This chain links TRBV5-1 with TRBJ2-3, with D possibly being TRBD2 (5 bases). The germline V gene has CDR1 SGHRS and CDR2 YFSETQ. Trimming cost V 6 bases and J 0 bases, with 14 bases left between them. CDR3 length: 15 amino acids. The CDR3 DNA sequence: TGCGCCAGCACTGCGACGGCGGGTAGCACAGATACGCAGTATTTT. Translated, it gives CASTATAGSTDTQYF.

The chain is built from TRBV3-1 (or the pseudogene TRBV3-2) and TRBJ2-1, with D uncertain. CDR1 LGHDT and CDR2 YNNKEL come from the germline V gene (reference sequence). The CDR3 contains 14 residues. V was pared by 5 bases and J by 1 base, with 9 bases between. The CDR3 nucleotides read TGTGCCAGCAGCTCGTTGACATCCTACAATGAGCAGTTCTTC. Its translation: CASSSLTSYNEQFF.

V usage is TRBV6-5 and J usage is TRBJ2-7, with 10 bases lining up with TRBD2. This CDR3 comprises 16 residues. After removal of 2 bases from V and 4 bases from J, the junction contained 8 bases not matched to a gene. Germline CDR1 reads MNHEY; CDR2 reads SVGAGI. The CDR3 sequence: CASSYGASGSPYEQYF. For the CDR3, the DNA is TGTGCCAGCAGTTACGGAGCTAGCGGGAGTCCATACGAGCAGTACTTC.

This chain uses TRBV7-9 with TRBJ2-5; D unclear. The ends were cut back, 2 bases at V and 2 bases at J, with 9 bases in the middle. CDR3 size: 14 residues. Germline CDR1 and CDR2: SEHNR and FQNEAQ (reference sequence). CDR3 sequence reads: CASSLLGPQETQYF. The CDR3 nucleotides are TGTGCCAGCAGCTTACTCGGTCCACAAGAGACCCAGTACTTC. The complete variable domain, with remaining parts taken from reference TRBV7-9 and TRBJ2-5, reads DTGVSQNPRHKITKRGQNVTFRCDPISEHNRLYWYRQTLGQGPEFLTYFQNEAQLEKSRLLSDRFSAERPKGSFSTLEIQRTEQGDSAMYLCASSLLGPQETQYFGPGTRLLVL.

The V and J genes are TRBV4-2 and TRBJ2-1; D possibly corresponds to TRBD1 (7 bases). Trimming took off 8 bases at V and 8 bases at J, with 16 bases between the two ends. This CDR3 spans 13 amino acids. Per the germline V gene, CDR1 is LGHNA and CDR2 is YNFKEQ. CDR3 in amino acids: CASGGGWSDEQFF. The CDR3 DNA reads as TGTGCCAGCGGAGGGGGCTGGTCGGATGAGCAGTTCTTC.

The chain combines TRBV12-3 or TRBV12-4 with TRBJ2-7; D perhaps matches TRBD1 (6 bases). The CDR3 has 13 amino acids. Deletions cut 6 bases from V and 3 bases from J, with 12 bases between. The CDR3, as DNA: TGTGCCAGCAGGGGACAAGGGAACTACGAGCAGTACTTC. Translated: CASRGQGNYEQYF.

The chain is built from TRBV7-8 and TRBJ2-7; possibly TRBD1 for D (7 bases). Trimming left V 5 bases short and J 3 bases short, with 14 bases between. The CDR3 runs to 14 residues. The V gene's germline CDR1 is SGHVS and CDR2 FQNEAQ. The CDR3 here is CASSPTGDFYEQYF. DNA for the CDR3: TGTGCCAGCAGCCCCACAGGGGACTTCTACGAGCAGTACTTC.

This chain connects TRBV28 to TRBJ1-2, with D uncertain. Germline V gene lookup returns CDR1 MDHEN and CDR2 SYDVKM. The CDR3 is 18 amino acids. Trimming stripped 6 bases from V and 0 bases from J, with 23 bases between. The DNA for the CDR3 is TGTGCCAGCAGGAGAGGGAGAGGTTCGGGAGAGACTAACTATGGCTACACCTTC. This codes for CASRRGRGSGETNYGYTF.

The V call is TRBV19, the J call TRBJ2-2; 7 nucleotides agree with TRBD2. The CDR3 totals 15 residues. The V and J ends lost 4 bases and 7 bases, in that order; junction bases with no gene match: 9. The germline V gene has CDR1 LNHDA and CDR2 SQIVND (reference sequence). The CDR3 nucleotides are TGTGCCAGTAGTAGTTCGGCGGGGGTTGGCGGGGAGCTGTTTTTT. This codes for CASSSSAGVGGELFF.

CDR3 sequence reads: CASSVTGTSGRAWSREQYF. The CDR3 coding sequence is TGTGCCAGCAGTGTGACCGGGACTAGCGGGAGGGCCTGGTCGAGAGAGCAGTACTTC. V gene TRBV5-5 combines with J gene TRBJ2-7; 16 bases agree with TRBD2. In germline, CDR1 is SGHKS, CDR2 YYEKEE (reference sequence). Germline trimming cut 5 bases from V and 7 bases from J; bases unmatched to any gene: 18. The CDR3 consists of 19 residues.

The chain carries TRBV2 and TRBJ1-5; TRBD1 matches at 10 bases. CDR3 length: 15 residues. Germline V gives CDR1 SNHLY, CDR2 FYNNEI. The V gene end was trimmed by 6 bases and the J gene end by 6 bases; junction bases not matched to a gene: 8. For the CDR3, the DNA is TGTGCCAGCAGCCCCGGACAGGGGGTGGGTCAGCCCCAGCATTTT. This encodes CASSPGQGVGQPQHF.

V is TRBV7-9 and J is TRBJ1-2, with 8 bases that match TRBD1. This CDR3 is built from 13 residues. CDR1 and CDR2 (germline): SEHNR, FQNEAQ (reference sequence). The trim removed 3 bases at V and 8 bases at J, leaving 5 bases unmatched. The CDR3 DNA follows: TGTGCCAGCAGCTTTCAGGGGGCAAACGGCTACACCTTC. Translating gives CASSFQGANGYTF.

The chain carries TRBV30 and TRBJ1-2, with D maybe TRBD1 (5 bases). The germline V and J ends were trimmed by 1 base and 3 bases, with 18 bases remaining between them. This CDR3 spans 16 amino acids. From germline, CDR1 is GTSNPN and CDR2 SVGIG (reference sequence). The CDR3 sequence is CAWSAYYSGSDYGYTF. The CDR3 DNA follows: TGTGCCTGGAGTGCCTATTATTCAGGGTCCGACTATGGCTACACCTTC.

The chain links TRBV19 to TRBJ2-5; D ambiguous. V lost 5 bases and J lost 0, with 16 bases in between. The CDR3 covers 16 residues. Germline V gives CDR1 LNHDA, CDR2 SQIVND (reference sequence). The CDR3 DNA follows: TGTGCCAGTAGTCCACGCTTAGGAGTGAACCAAGAGACCCAGTACTTC. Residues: CASSPRLGVNQETQYF.

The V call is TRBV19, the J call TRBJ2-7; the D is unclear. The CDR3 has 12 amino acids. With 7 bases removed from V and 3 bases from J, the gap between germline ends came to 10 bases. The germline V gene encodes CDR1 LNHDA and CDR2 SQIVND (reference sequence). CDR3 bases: TGTGCCAGTAAAGATGCGGACTACGAGCAGTACTTC. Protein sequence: CASKDADYEQYF.

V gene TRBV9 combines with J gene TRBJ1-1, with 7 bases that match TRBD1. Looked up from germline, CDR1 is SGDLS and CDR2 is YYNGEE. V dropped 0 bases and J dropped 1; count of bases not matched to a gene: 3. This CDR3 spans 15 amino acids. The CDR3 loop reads CASSVVPGGNTEAFF. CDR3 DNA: TGTGCCAGCAGCGTAGTCCCAGGGGGGAACACTGAAGCTTTCTTT.